This is a list of T cell receptor beta chains from one sample in a study of T cells in Graves' hyperthyroidism and ophthalmopathy. TCRdb used MiXCR to reprocess the multiplex PCR reads, holding one entry per CDR3 protein. The sample records about 720,000 distinct CDR3 sequences, approximately 16% being singletons. The sequenced sample consisted of blood. Receptors originate from a man between 18 and 29 years old with Graves' hyperthyroidism. The CDR3 runs from the conserved cysteine through the conserved F or W. The D gene is left open where the match is weak. Only some rows state a clone size, as once, few, many or a class for expanded clones.

j_call: TRBJ2-3
d_call: NA
v_call: TRBV10-3
clone_size: few
cdr3_aa: CAISDLASEDTDTQYF
cdr3_nt: TGTGCCATCAGTGATTTGGCTAGCGAAGACACAGATACGCAGTATTTT

j_call: TRBJ1-2
d_call: TRBD1
v_call: TRBV20-1
clone_size: few
cdr3_aa: CSARGILQGNYGYTF
cdr3_nt: TGCAGTGCTAGAGGAATCCTACAGGGGAACTATGGCTACACCTTC

j_call: TRBJ2-1
d_call: TRBD2
v_call: TRBV18
clone_size: few
cdr3_aa: CASSFTGGVDEQFF
cdr3_nt: TGTGCCAGCTCTTTTACGGGAGGAGTGGACGAGCAGTTCTTC

j_call: TRBJ2-4
d_call: NA
v_call: TRBV9
clone_size: few
cdr3_aa: CASSVDENIQYF
cdr3_nt: TGTGCCAGCAGCGTCGACGAAAACATTCAGTACTTC

j_call: TRBJ1-1
d_call: NA
v_call: TRBV9
clone_size: many
cdr3_aa: CASSELAGNTEAFF
cdr3_nt: TGTGCCAGCAGCGAATTAGCGGGGAACACTGAAGCTTTCTTT

j_call: TRBJ2-7
d_call: TRBD1
v_call: TRBV5-4
clone_size: NA
cdr3_aa: CASSLAGTAAYEQYF
cdr3_nt: TGTGCCAGCAGCTTGGCCGGGACAGCCGCCTACGAGCAGTACTTC

j_call: TRBJ1-1
d_call: NA
v_call: TRBV29-1
clone_size: many
cdr3_aa: CSVSTSGRDTEAFF
cdr3_nt: TGCAGCGTCTCAACTTCGGGGAGGGACACTGAAGCTTTCTTT

j_call: TRBJ2-7
d_call: NA
v_call: TRBV7-9
clone_size: NA
cdr3_aa: CASSLMGGPSYEQYF
cdr3_nt: TGTGCCAGCAGCTTGATGGGGGGGCCTAGCTACGAGCAGTACTTC

j_call: TRBJ2-1
d_call: NA
v_call: TRBV6-2/TRBV6-3
clone_size: many
cdr3_aa: CASSYLRGNEQFF
cdr3_nt: TGTGCCAGCAGTTACCTGCGGGGCAATGAGCAGTTCTTC

j_call: TRBJ2-3
d_call: NA
v_call: TRBV11-3
clone_size: many
cdr3_aa: CASSSVGVADTQYF
cdr3_nt: TGTGCCAGCAGCTCTGTAGGGGTGGCAGATACGCAGTATTTT

j_call: TRBJ2-7
d_call: TRBD2
v_call: TRBV6-1
clone_size: many
cdr3_aa: CASSPGTSKQYF
cdr3_nt: TGTGCCAGCAGCCCCGGGACTAGCAAGCAGTACTTC

j_call: TRBJ1-1
d_call: TRBD1
v_call: TRBV5-1
clone_size: few
cdr3_aa: CASSLVGQGMGTEAFF
cdr3_nt: TGCGCCAGCAGCTTGGTCGGACAGGGTATGGGCACTGAAGCTTTCTTT

j_call: TRBJ2-6
d_call: NA
v_call: TRBV7-2
clone_size: many
cdr3_aa: CASSFGYGANVLTF
cdr3_nt: TGTGCCAGCAGCTTCGGCTATGGGGCCAACGTCCTGACTTTC

j_call: TRBJ2-1
d_call: TRBD1
v_call: TRBV29-1
clone_size: few
cdr3_aa: CSVRNRGTYNEQFF
cdr3_nt: TGCAGCGTCCGAAACAGGGGCACCTACAATGAGCAGTTCTTC

j_call: TRBJ2-1
d_call: TRBD2
v_call: TRBV24-1
clone_size: NA
cdr3_aa: CATSAAGTSGSYEQFF
cdr3_nt: TGTGCCACCAGTGCTGCCGGGACTAGCGGTTCCTATGAGCAGTTCTTC

j_call: TRBJ2-2
d_call: NA
v_call: TRBV25-1
clone_size: NA
cdr3_aa: CAGSEWDPDTGELFF
cdr3_nt: TGTGCCGGCAGTGAATGGGACCCAGACACCGGGGAGCTGTTTTTT

j_call: TRBJ2-5
d_call: TRBD2
v_call: TRBV7-2
clone_size: many
cdr3_aa: CASSSLAGQETQYF
cdr3_nt: TGTGCCAGCAGCTCCTTAGCGGGGCAAGAGACCCAGTACTTC

j_call: TRBJ1-1
d_call: NA
v_call: TRBV18
clone_size: many
cdr3_aa: CASSLSVLNTEAFF
cdr3_nt: TGTGCCAGCTCACTTTCGGTGTTGAACACTGAAGCTTTCTTT

j_call: TRBJ2-3
d_call: TRBD2
v_call: TRBV27
clone_size: many
cdr3_aa: CASSARLAGVKDTQYF
cdr3_nt: TGTGCCAGCAGTGCCCGACTAGCGGGAGTTAAAGATACGCAGTATTTT

j_call: TRBJ2-7
d_call: TRBD1
v_call: TRBV12-3/TRBV12-4
clone_size: many
cdr3_aa: CASRPSPGQGRYEQYF
cdr3_nt: TGTGCCAGCAGGCCCTCGCCGGGACAGGGAAGGTACGAGCAGTACTTC

j_call: TRBJ2-7
d_call: TRBD1
v_call: TRBV6-5
clone_size: NA
cdr3_aa: CASSYSYLGTAYDQYF
cdr3_nt: TGTGCCAGCAGTTACTCTTACCTTGGGACAGCCTACGATCAGTACTTC

j_call: TRBJ2-5
d_call: NA
v_call: TRBV3-1
clone_size: NA
cdr3_aa: CASSQPTRGSETQYF
cdr3_nt: TGTGCCAGCAGCCAACCTACAAGGGGGTCGGAGACCCAGTACTTC

j_call: TRBJ1-2
d_call: NA
v_call: TRBV7-9
clone_size: few
cdr3_aa: CASSLEGLGYTF
cdr3_nt: TGTGCCAGCAGCTTAGAAGGGTTGGGCTACACCTTC

j_call: TRBJ1-2
d_call: NA
v_call: TRBV29-1
clone_size: NA
cdr3_aa: CSVEILAENYGYTF
cdr3_nt: TGCAGCGTTGAAATCCTGGCCGAAAACTATGGCTACACCTTC

j_call: TRBJ2-1
d_call: NA
v_call: TRBV7-2
clone_size: NA
cdr3_aa: CASSLEPGLYNEQFF
cdr3_nt: TGTGCCAGCAGCTTAGAACCGGGACTCTACAATGAGCAGTTCTTC

j_call: TRBJ2-1
d_call: TRBD2
v_call: TRBV12-3/TRBV12-4
clone_size: many
cdr3_aa: CASSIPSGRANNEQFF
cdr3_nt: TGTGCCAGCAGCATCCCTAGCGGGAGGGCCAACAATGAGCAGTTCTTC

j_call: TRBJ2-1
d_call: NA
v_call: TRBV20-1
clone_size: many
cdr3_aa: CSARDRSRSIYNEQFF
cdr3_nt: TGCAGTGCTAGAGATCGCTCCAGGTCAATATACAATGAGCAGTTCTTC

j_call: TRBJ2-5
d_call: NA
v_call: TRBV10-2
clone_size: NA
cdr3_aa: CASSDGGRQETQYF
cdr3_nt: TGCGCCAGCAGTGATGGCGGTCGCCAAGAGACCCAGTACTTC

j_call: TRBJ2-7
d_call: TRBD2
v_call: TRBV5-4
clone_size: NA
cdr3_aa: CASRPRLAGFGGFYEQYF
cdr3_nt: TGTGCCAGCAGACCTAGACTAGCGGGCTTTGGTGGATTCTACGAGCAGTACTTC

j_call: TRBJ2-7
d_call: TRBD1
v_call: TRBV5-5
clone_size: few
cdr3_aa: CASRDRTGGIYEQYF
cdr3_nt: TGTGCCAGCAGAGATAGGACAGGGGGAATCTACGAGCAGTACTTC

j_call: TRBJ2-2
d_call: NA
v_call: TRBV30
clone_size: many
cdr3_aa: CAWSQGPGELFF
cdr3_nt: TGTGCCTGGAGCCAGGGGCCCGGGGAGCTGTTTTTT

j_call: TRBJ2-7
d_call: NA
v_call: TRBV9
clone_size: few
cdr3_aa: CASSVGGQTATYEQYF
cdr3_nt: TGTGCCAGCAGCGTAGGTGGCCAGACAGCTACCTACGAGCAGTACTTC

j_call: TRBJ2-7
d_call: TRBD1
v_call: TRBV12-3/TRBV12-4
clone_size: many
cdr3_aa: CASRGQLDYEQYF
cdr3_nt: TGTGCCAGCAGGGGACAGTTAGACTACGAGCAGTACTTC